The T cell receptor beta chain under discussion was sequenced for a study of T cells in Graves' hyperthyroidism and ophthalmopathy. Using RNA transcripts as the source, TCR beta CDR3 regions were amplified. Primed by the HTBI set, a first-round RT-PCR was run on the TCR CDR3. TCRdb processed the multiplex PCR reads anew with MiXCR; each CDR3 protein has one entry. The repertoire consists of fewer than 350,000 distinct CDR3 sequences, with about 21% occurring once and the leading ten covering over 45%. This clonotype was detected once. V was pared by 6 bases and J by 7 bases, with 16 bases between. Germline V gene data show CDR1 as SNHLY and CDR2 as FYNNEI. The CDR3 has 13 amino acids. Exclusions: uncontrolled infection, other autoimmune disease, pregnancy, lactation.

This clonotype originated in a woman in her forties or fifties with Graves' hyperthyroidism. The specimen was blood. The V gene is TRBV2, the J gene TRBJ2-7; D is ambiguous. CDR3 amino acids: CASSAHGVGEQYF. In nucleotides, the CDR3 is TGTGCCAGCAGCGCTCATGGGGTGGGGGAGCAGTACTTC.